A single sample is the source of the 12 T cell receptor beta chains below, sequenced in a study of cytomegalovirus exposure and HLA in healthy donors. In the PCR, 60 Vbeta and 13 Jbeta primers were used. Sequencing used immunoSEQ multiplex PCR; TCRdb keeps in-frame clones, though not all of them. This table holds 95,000 to 110,000 clones. The sequenced material came from PBMCs. Receptor source: a man between 40 and 49 years old in good health and CMV-seronegative.

This rearrangement joins TRBV6-1 to TRBJ1-6; TRBD1 matches at 7 bases. Germline V lookup: CDR1 MNHNS, CDR2 SASEGT. There are 14 residues in the CDR3. The V gene end was trimmed by 6 bases and the J gene end by 8 bases; junction bases not matched to a gene: 7. The CDR3 DNA sequence: TGTGCCAGCAGGGGACAGTCTAGGGATTCACCCCTCCACTTT. This encodes CASRGQSRDSPLHF.

V is TRBV2 and J is TRBJ2-7, with a possible D match to TRBD2 (5 bases). The ends were cut back, 3 bases at V and 9 bases at J, with 9 bases in the middle. The germline V gene encodes CDR1 SNHLY and CDR2 FYNNEI. The CDR3 extends over 11 amino acids. CDR3: CASSEEAGQYF. The CDR3 DNA sequence: TGTGCCAGCAGTGAGGAGGCCGGGCAGTACTTC.

This sequence joins TRBV4-1 and TRBJ2-1, with TRBD1 matching 9 bases. The CDR3 runs to 16 residues. V was clipped by 1 base and J by 10 bases; unmatched bases: 11. The germline CDR1 and CDR2 sequences are MGHRA and YSYEKL. CDR3 protein: CASSQVPGQGYREQFF. The CDR3 nucleotides read TGCGCCAGCAGCCAAGTCCCGGGACAGGGATACAGGGAGCAGTTCTTC.

The V and J genes are TRBV6-6 and TRBJ1-1; TRBD1 might be the D (6 bases). Germline lookup yields CDR1 MNHNY and CDR2 SVGAGI (reference sequence). This CDR3 has 13 residues. Trimming removed 6 bases at V and 4 bases at J, with 12 bases between. CDR3 coding DNA: TGTGCCAGCAGCGAACAGGGAGTCACTGAAGCTTTCTTT. Translation: CASSEQGVTEAFF.

The chain links TRBV7-2 to TRBJ2-7; 7 bases are shared with TRBD1. This CDR3 has 14 residues. The germline CDR1 and CDR2 sequences are SGHTA and FQGNSA. After removal of 2 bases from V and 1 base from J, the junction contained 2 bases not matched to a gene. Here the CDR3 reads CASSLMTGSYEQYF. CDR3 nucleotides: TGTGCCAGCAGCTTAATGACAGGGTCCTACGAGCAGTACTTC. Full variable domain (rest looked up from reference TRBV7-2 and TRBJ2-7): GAGVSQSPSNKVTEKGKDVELRCDPISGHTALYWYRQSLGQGLEFLIYFQGNSAPDKSGLPSDRFSAERTGGSVSTLTIQRTQQEDSAVYLCASSLMTGSYEQYFGPGTRLTVT.

The chain uses TRBV5-8 and TRBJ1-2; 8 bases line up with TRBD1. With V trimmed by 4 bases and J by 2 bases, 7 bases remained unmatched. The CDR3 runs to 15 residues. Germline V gene lookup returns CDR1 SGHTS and CDR2 YDEGEE. Here the CDR3 reads CASSHGQGGNYGYTF. The CDR3 DNA is TGTGCCAGCAGCCACGGACAGGGAGGGAACTATGGCTACACCTTC.

The V and J genes are TRBV10-3 and TRBJ2-3; the D gene is possibly TRBD2 (5 bases). Trimming took 7 bases from V and 0 from J, leaving 20 bases between them. This CDR3 comprises 17 residues. Germline V gives CDR1 ENHRY, CDR2 SYGVKD. CDR3 residues: CAIKSAENTPSTDTQYF. The CDR3 coding sequence is TGTGCCATCAAGTCAGCGGAGAACACACCTAGCACAGATACGCAGTATTTT.

V gene TRBV10-3 combines with J gene TRBJ2-1; 9 bases align to TRBD1. Germline V lookup: CDR1 ENHRY, CDR2 SYGVKD. The V gene end was trimmed by 4 bases and the J gene end by 8 bases; junction bases not matched to a gene: 12. The CDR3 runs 16 residues. CDR3 bases: TGTGCCATCAGTGCTTCCGGGACAGGGATAGTCCATGAGCAGTTCTTC. Its translation: CAISASGTGIVHEQFF.

V usage is TRBV27 and J usage is TRBJ1-2, with D possibly matching TRBD1 (5 bases). The V gene lost 2 bases and the J gene lost 6 bases, with 10 bases spanning the gap. The CDR3 spans 13 residues. Per the germline V gene, CDR1 is MNHEY and CDR2 is SMNVEV (reference sequence). The CDR3: CASSLKGADGYTF. The CDR3 nucleotides are TGTGCCAGCAGTTTAAAAGGGGCGGATGGCTACACCTTC.

V usage is TRBV7-2 and J usage is TRBJ2-5; TRBD2 agrees at 13 bases. This CDR3 region has 17 residues. V lost 4 bases to trimming and J lost 2 bases; unmatched junction nucleotides: 7. Germline V gives CDR1 SGHTA, CDR2 FQGNSA. This chain's CDR3 is CASSSERLAGGQETQYF. As DNA, the CDR3 is TGTGCCAGCAGCTCCGAGAGACTAGCGGGGGGACAAGAGACCCAGTACTTC.

The chain links TRBV30 to TRBJ1-2; TRBD1 matches 7 bases. The CDR3 has 13 amino acids. Germline CDR1 and CDR2: GTSNPN and SVGIG (reference sequence). V lost 3 bases and J lost 8; bases outside the gene matches: 9. The CDR3 DNA follows: TGTGCCTGGAGGGCCCGACAGGGAATCGGCTACACCTTC. Encoded protein: CAWRARQGIGYTF. Looking up the rest from reference TRBV30 and TRBJ1-2 gives the full variable domain: SQTIHQWPATLVQPVGSPLSLECTVEGTSNPNLYWYRQAAGRGLQLLFYSVGIGQISSEVPQNLSASRPQDRQFILSSKKLLLSDSGFYLCAWRARQGIGYTFGSGTRLTVV.

The gene calls are TRBV5-6 and TRBJ2-1, with TRBD2 matching 13 bases. With 0 bases clipped from V and 7 bases from J, the junction kept 4 bases outside the gene matches. Germline CDR1 and CDR2: SGHDT and YYEEEE. The CDR3 runs 16 residues. CDR3 amino acids: CASSLGLAGGSNEQFF. Written as DNA, the CDR3 is TGTGCCAGCAGCTTGGGACTAGCGGGAGGAAGTAATGAGCAGTTCTTC.